Detailed here is one T cell receptor beta chain. The V end lost 10 bases, the J end lost 0 bases, and 22 bases lay between the germline ends. This CDR3 is 17 amino acids long. The V gene's germline CDR1 is MDHEN and CDR2 SYDVKM. The sample is drawn from a study of blood T cell repertoires in COVID-19. Study-wide background: Samples came from the United States, Italy and Spain, spanning acute and convalescent COVID-19. Sources were T cells, B-cell-depleted T cells, or PBMCs; the material itself was cDNA or gDNA.

Sequenced by immunoSEQ multiplex PCR; TCRdb stores in-frame clones only, minus some. The sample holds 200,000 or so clones; approximately 84% are singletons and the top ten take roughly 4.6%. This clonotype originated in a woman aged 70 to 79 with active or convalescent COVID-19. Sequenced material: peripheral blood. The V and J genes are TRBV28 and TRBJ2-1; no definite D call. Here the CDR3 DNA reads TGTGCCACCACATCCTCAGGCGAACCAAGCTCCTACAATGAGCAGTTCTTC. As protein: CATTSSGEPSSYNEQFF.